Listed below are T cell receptor beta chains from one sample, sequenced in a study of low-dose radiotherapy and immunotherapy resistance in tumors. MiXCR, run by TCRdb on the reads, gives a single entry per CDR3 protein. The sample has under 90,000 distinct CDR3 sequences, around a sixth seen once. The sample was PBMCs, taken after low-dose radiotherapy plus immunotherapy. The receptors were gathered from a male donor with prostate cancer. The CDR3 runs from the conserved cysteine through the conserved F or W. Fields, in order: CDR3 protein, CDR3 DNA, J gene, clone size, D gene, V gene. A D gene is named only where the DNA matches it firmly. Rows give clone size only sometimes, using once, few, many, or a class for an expanded clone.

CDR3: CASSPGTAFTDTQYF
DNA: TGTGCCAGCAGCCCGGGGACAGCTTTCACAGATACGCAGTATTTT
J: TRBJ2-3
size: many
D: TRBD1
V: TRBV5-4

CDR3: CASSSQGDYGYTF
DNA: TGCGCCAGCAGCTCGCAGGGGGACTATGGCTACACCTTC
J: TRBJ1-2
size: many
D: TRBD1
V: TRBV5-1

CDR3: CASNSGGRFHNEQFF
DNA: TGTGCCAGTAACAGTGGCGGGAGGTTCCACAATGAGCAGTTCTTC
J: TRBJ2-1
size: few
D: TRBD2
V: TRBV9

CDR3: CASSYDNEQFF
DNA: TGTGCCAGCAGTTACGACAATGAGCAGTTCTTC
J: TRBJ2-1
size: many
D: NA
V: TRBV6-2/TRBV6-3

CDR3: CASSRGQTVTKNIQYF
DNA: TGTGCCAGCAGTCGGGGACAGACTGTAACCAAAAACATTCAGTACTTC
J: TRBJ2-4
size: NA
D: TRBD1
V: TRBV6-2/TRBV6-3

CDR3: CASSPSAVRSSYNEQFF
DNA: TGTGCCAGCTCACCTTCGGCGGTTCGGAGCTCCTACAATGAGCAGTTCTTC
J: TRBJ2-1
size: many
D: NA
V: TRBV18

CDR3: CSASPGNADTQYF
DNA: TGCAGTGCTAGTCCCGGGAACGCAGATACGCAGTATTTT
J: TRBJ2-3
size: many
D: NA
V: TRBV20-1

CDR3: CASRRTGALNTEAFF
DNA: TGTGCCAGCAGGCGGACGGGGGCACTGAACACTGAAGCTTTCTTT
J: TRBJ1-1
size: few
D: NA
V: TRBV6-8

CDR3: CASSEWGKDNEQFF
DNA: TGTGCCAGCAGTGAATGGGGAAAAGACAATGAGCAGTTCTTC
J: TRBJ2-1
size: many
D: NA
V: TRBV25-1

CDR3: CASSLRGLVGEFSYNEQFF
DNA: TGTGCCAGCAGTTTACGCGGCCTAGTCGGAGAGTTTTCCTACAATGAGCAGTTCTTC
J: TRBJ2-1
size: many
D: NA
V: TRBV12-3/TRBV12-4

CDR3: CASSFSGVGQYF
DNA: TGTGCCAGCAGTTTTTCGGGGGTTGGGCAGTATTTT
J: TRBJ2-3
size: NA
D: NA
V: TRBV12-3/TRBV12-4

CDR3: CASSQGRDREETQYF
DNA: TGCGCCAGCAGCCAGGGCCGGGACAGGGAAGAGACCCAGTACTTC
J: TRBJ2-5
size: NA
D: TRBD1
V: TRBV4-3

CDR3: CSVEVDRGYGYTF
DNA: TGCAGCGTTGAAGTAGACAGGGGCTATGGCTACACCTTC
J: TRBJ1-2
size: many
D: TRBD1
V: TRBV29-1

CDR3: CASTVNTEAFF
DNA: TGTGCCAGCACGGTGAACACTGAAGCTTTCTTT
J: TRBJ1-1
size: NA
D: NA
V: TRBV28

CDR3: CASNLGGSTDEQYF
DNA: TGTGCCAGCAACTTAGGGGGTAGCACCGACGAGCAGTACTTC
J: TRBJ2-7
size: many
D: NA
V: TRBV12-3/TRBV12-4

CDR3: CASSLAGGLTDTQYF
DNA: TGCGCCAGCAGCCTAGCGGGAGGGCTCACAGATACGCAGTATTTT
J: TRBJ2-3
size: many
D: TRBD2
V: TRBV5-1

CDR3: CATTLTGTDTQYF
DNA: TGTGCCACCACCCTGACAGGCACAGATACGCAGTATTTT
J: TRBJ2-3
size: many
D: NA
V: TRBV24-1

CDR3: CASTRDRDTGELFF
DNA: TGTGCCAGCACCAGGGACAGGGACACCGGGGAGCTGTTTTTT
J: TRBJ2-2
size: many
D: TRBD1
V: TRBV28

CDR3: CASSDGGWTNYEQYF
DNA: TGTGCCAGCAGTGACGGCGGTTGGACGAACTACGAGCAGTACTTC
J: TRBJ2-7
size: NA
D: NA
V: TRBV2

CDR3: CASSQGVGAYGYTF
DNA: TGTGCCAGCAGCCAAGGGGTTGGTGCCTATGGCTACACCTTC
J: TRBJ1-2
size: many
D: NA
V: TRBV14

CDR3: CASSLARLAGDSRELFF
DNA: TGTGCCAGCAGCTTAGCCCGACTAGCGGGAGATTCTCGGGAGCTGTTTTTT
J: TRBJ2-2
size: many
D: TRBD2
V: TRBV7-2

CDR3: CASSPQGAGGELFF
DNA: TGTGCCAGCAGCCCACAGGGGGCTGGCGGGGAGCTGTTTTTT
J: TRBJ2-2
size: many
D: TRBD1
V: TRBV7-2

CDR3: CASSPGTVNTIYF
DNA: TGTGCCAGCAGTCCTGGGACCGTCAACACCATATATTTT
J: TRBJ1-3
size: NA
D: NA
V: TRBV28

CDR3: CAIRPSSGNTIYF
DNA: TGTGCCATCAGGCCAAGCTCTGGAAACACCATATATTTT
J: TRBJ1-3
size: many
D: NA
V: TRBV10-3